This entry concerns a single T cell receptor (beta chain). These data originate in a study of blood T cell repertoires in COVID-19. Membership in each cohort depended on participant-reported clinical history. Trimming left V 3 bases short and J 5 bases short, with 13 bases between. Per germline, CDR1 LGHDT and CDR2 YNNKEL (reference sequence). This CDR3 region has 14 residues. Authors' data handling: Reference gene primer amplification yielded estimated nucleated cell counts. Sequenced by immunoSEQ multiplex PCR; TCRdb stores in-frame clones only, minus some. V, J and clone size are those of that table, while D and trimming were read from the DNA. The table shows hundreds of thousands of clones, with roughly 87% occurring only once.

The sequencing sample was made of PBMCs or T cells enriched from blood (not recorded which). The TCR originated in a woman aged 30 to 39 who had recovered from COVID-19. The V call is TRBV3-1 (or the pseudogene TRBV3-2), the J call TRBJ2-5; D uncertain. The CDR3 DNA follows: TGTGCCAGCAGCCAGACACCCCTTTTTGAGACCCAGTACTTC. Translating it yields CASSQTPLFETQYF.